This T cell receptor (beta chain) came from a study of cytomegalovirus exposure and HLA in healthy donors. Per the germline V gene, CDR1 is MNHEY and CDR2 is SMNVEV (reference sequence). V shed 2 bases and J shed 5 bases, with 13 bases lying between them. This CDR3 comprises 15 residues. To note about this clone: Its target is not known.

PCR was performed using 60 Vbeta and 13 Jbeta primers. The assay was immunoSEQ multiplex PCR, and TCRdb's table has in-frame clones only and misses some. The sample has some 120,000 clones, about 80% seen once. Study-wide results and caveats: It was likely that a cluster of highly shared sequence variants was a sequencing artifact. DRB1 had the most TCR associations and HLA-C the fewest, a later analysis found, with rates varying by HLA locus.

The sample comprised PBMCs. The rearrangement uses TRBV27 and TRBJ1-5; maybe TRBD1 (5 bases). The clonotype was recovered from a man aged 25-40 years in good health and CMV-seronegative. The CDR3 DNA follows: TGTGCCAGCAGTTTAGCTGATATGACAGATCAGCCCCAGCATTTT. This sequence encodes CASSLADMTDQPQHF.